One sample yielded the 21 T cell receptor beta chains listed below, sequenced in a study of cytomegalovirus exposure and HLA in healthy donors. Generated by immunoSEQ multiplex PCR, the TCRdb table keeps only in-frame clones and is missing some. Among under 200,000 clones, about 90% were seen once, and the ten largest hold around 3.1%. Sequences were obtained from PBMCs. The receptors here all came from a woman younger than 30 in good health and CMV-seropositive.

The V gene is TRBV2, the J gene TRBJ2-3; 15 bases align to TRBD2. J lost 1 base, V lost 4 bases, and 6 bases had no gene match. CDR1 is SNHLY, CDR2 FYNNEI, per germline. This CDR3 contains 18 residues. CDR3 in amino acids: CASSGGLAGGRGTDTQYF. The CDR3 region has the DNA TGTGCCAGCAGTGGAGGACTAGCGGGGGGGCGGGGCACAGATACGCAGTATTTT. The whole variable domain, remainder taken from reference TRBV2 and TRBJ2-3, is EPEVTQTPSHQVTQMGQEVILRCVPISNHLYFYWYRQILGQKVEFLVSFYNNEISEKSEIFDDQFSVERPDGSNFTLKIRSTKLEDSAMYFCASSGGLAGGRGTDTQYFGPGTRLTVL.

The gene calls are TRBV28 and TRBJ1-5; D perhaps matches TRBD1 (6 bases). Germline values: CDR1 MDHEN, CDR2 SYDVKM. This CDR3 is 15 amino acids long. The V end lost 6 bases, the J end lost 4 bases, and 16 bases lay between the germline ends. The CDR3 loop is CASSIFRTVNQPQHF. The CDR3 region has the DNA TGTGCCAGCAGCATCTTCCGGACAGTAAATCAGCCCCAGCATTTT.

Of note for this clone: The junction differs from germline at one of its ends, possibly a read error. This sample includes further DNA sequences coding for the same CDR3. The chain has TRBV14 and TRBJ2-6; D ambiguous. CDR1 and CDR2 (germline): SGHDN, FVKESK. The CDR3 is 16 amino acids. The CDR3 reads CASSQEWRTGANVLTF. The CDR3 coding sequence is TGTGCCAGCAGTCAAGAATGGAGAACTGGGGCCAACGTCCTGACTTTC. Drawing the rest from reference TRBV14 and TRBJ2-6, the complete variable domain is EAGVTQFPSHSVIEKGQTVTLRCDPISGHDNLYWYRRVMGKEIKFLLHFVKESKQDESGMPNNRFLAERTGGTYSTLKVQPAELEDSGVYFCASSQEWRTGANVLTFGAGSRLTVL.

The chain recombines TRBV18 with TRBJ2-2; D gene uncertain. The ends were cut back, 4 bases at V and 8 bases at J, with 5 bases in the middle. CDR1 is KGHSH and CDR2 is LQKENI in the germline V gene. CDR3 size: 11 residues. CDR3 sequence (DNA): TGTGCCAGCTCACGGCAGGGGGAGCTGTTTTTT. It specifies CASSRQGELFF. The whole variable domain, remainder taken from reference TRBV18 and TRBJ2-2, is NAGVMQNPRHLVRRRGQEARLRCSPMKGHSHVYWYRQLPEEGLKFMVYLQKENIIDESGMPKERFSAEFPKEGPSILRIQQVVRGDSAAYFCASSRQGELFFGEGSRLTVL.

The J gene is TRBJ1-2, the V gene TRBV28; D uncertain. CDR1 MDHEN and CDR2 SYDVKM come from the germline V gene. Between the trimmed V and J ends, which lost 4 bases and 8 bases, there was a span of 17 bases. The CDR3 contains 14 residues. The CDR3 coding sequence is TGTGCCAGCAGTTCCCACGTACCAAGTGGCGGCTACACCTTC. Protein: CASSSHVPSGGYTF.

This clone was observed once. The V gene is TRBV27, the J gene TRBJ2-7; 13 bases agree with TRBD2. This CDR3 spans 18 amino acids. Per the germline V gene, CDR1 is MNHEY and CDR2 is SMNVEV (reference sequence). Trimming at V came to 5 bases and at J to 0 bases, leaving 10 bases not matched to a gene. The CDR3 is CASSPGLAGALFSYEQYF. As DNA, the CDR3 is TGTGCCAGCAGTCCCGGACTAGCGGGGGCCCTCTTCTCCTACGAGCAGTACTTC.

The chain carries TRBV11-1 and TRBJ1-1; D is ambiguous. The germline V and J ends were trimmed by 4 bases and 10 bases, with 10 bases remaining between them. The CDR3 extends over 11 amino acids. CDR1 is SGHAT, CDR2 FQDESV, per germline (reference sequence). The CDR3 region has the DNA TGTGCCAGCAGCTCCACCCAGGTAGCTTTCTTT. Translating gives CASSSTQVAFF.

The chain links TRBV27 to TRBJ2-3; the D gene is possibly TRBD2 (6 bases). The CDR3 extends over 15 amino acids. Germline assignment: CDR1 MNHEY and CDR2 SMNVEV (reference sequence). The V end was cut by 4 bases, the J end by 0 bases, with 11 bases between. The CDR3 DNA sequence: TGTGCCAGCAGTTCAAATAGCGGAAGCACAGATACGCAGTATTTT. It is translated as CASSSNSGSTDTQYF.

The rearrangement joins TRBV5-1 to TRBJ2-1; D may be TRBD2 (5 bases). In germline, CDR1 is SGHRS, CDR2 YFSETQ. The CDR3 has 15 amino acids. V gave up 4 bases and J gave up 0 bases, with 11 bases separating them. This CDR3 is CASSSGYSSYNEQFF. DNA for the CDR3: TGCGCCAGCAGCAGCGGATATAGCTCCTACAATGAGCAGTTCTTC.

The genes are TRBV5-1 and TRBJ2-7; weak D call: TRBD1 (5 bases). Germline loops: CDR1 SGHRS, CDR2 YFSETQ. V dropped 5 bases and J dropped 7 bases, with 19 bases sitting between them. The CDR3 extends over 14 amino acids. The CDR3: CASRKTDGLGEQYF. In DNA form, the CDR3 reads TGCGCCAGCAGGAAGACAGACGGCTTGGGTGAGCAGTACTTC.

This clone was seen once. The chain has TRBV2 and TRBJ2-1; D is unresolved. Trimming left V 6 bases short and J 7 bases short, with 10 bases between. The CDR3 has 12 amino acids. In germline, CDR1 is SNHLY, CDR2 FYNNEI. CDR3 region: CASRVPRNEQFF. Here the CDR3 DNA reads TGTGCCAGCAGAGTACCTAGGAATGAGCAGTTCTTC.

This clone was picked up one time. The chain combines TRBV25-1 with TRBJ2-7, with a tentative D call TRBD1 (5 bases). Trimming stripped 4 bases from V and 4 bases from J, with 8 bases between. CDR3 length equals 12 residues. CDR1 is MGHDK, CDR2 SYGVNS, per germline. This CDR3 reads CASSGDSYEQYF. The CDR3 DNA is TGTGCCAGCAGTGGTGACAGTTACGAGCAGTACTTC.

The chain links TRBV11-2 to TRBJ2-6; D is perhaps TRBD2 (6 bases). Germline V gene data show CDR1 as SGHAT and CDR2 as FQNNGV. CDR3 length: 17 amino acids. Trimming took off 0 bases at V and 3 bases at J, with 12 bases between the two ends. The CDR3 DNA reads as TGTGCCAGCAGCTTAGACGGCGGGGCGCGTGGGGCCAACGTCCTGACTTTC. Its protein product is CASSLDGGARGANVLTF.

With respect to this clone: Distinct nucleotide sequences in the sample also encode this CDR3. DNA of the CDR3: TGTGCCAGCAGCTTAGTGGGGGGGGCGAGCACAGATACGCAGTATTTT. It encodes CASSLVGGASTDTQYF. The gene calls are TRBV11-2 and TRBJ2-3; tentative D call: TRBD2 (7 bases). Germline values: CDR1 SGHAT, CDR2 FQNNGV. V was shortened by 1 base and J by 0 bases, with 11 bases between the two germline ends. The CDR3 consists of 16 residues.

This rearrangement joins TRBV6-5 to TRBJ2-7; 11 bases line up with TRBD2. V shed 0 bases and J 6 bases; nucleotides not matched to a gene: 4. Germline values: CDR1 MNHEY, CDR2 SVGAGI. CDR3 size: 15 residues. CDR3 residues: CASSYSWLAGGEQYF. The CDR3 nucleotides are TGTGCCAGCAGTTACTCGTGGCTAGCGGGAGGCGAGCAGTACTTC.

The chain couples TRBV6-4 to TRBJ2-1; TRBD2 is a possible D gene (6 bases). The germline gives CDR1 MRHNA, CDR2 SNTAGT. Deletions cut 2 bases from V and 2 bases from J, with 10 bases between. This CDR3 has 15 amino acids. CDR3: CASSDKSGAYNEQFF. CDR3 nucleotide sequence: TGTGCCAGCAGTGACAAATCGGGAGCCTACAATGAGCAGTTCTTC.

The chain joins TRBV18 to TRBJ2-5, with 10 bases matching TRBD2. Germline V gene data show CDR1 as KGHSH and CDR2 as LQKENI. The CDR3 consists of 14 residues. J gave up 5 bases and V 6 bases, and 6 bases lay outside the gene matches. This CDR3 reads CASSPKGLAETQYF. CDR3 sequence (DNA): TGTGCCAGCTCCCCCAAGGGACTAGCGGAGACCCAGTACTTC.

The CDR3 DNA is TGTGCCAGCAGCGTAGGCGCGGGTCAGCCCCAGCATTTT. This encodes CASSVGAGQPQHF. The J gene is TRBJ1-5, the V gene TRBV9; no definite D call. The germline V gene encodes CDR1 SGDLS and CDR2 YYNGEE. V lost 0 bases and J lost 6, with 7 bases in between. This CDR3 has 13 residues.

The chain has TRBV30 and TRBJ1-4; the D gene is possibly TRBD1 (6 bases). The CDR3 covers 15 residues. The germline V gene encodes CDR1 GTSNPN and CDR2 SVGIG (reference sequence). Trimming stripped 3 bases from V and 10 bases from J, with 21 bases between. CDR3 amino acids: CAWSPHGGGGVKLFF. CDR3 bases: TGTGCCTGGAGCCCTCACGGGGGGGGCGGGGTAAAACTGTTTTTT. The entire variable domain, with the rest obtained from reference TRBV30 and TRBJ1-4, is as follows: SQTIHQWPATLVQPVGSPLSLECTVEGTSNPNLYWYRQAAGRGLQLLFYSVGIGQISSEVPQNLSASRPQDRQFILSSKKLLLSDSGFYLCAWSPHGGGGVKLFFGSGTQLSVL.

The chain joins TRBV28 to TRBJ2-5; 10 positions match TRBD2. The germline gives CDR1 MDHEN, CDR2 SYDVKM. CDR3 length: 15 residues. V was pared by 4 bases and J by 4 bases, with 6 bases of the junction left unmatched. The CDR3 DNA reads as TGTGCCAGCAGTTCTCTAGCGGGAGTAGGAGAGACCCAGTACTTC. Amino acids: CASSSLAGVGETQYF.

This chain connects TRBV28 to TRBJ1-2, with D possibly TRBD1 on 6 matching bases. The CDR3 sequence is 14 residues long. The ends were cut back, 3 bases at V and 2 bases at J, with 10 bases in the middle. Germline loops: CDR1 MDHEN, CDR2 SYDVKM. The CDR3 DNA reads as TGTGCCAGCAGTTTGGGGCAGGGGAACTATGGCTACACCTTC. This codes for CASSLGQGNYGYTF.